These 3 T cell receptor beta chains were sequenced from one sample in a study of T-cell reconstitution after alpha-beta-depleted transplantation in children. Unique molecular identifiers featured in how the TCRbeta library was prepared. Each CDR3 protein is one row after TCRdb ran MiXCR on the PCR reads. The sample holds 200,000 to 250,000 distinct CDR3 sequences; 12% are singletons and the top ten take around 2.8%. This specimen consisted of PBMCs from the stem cell graft donor, obtained from the stem cell graft. These receptor sequences come from a human donor who donated a stem cell graft to a child with acute lymphoblastic leukemia.

In its sample, this clonotype was seen many times. The chain has TRBV7-8 and TRBJ2-3, with D possibly matching TRBD2 (6 bases). The CDR3 is 15 amino acids. V lost 5 bases to trimming and J lost 2 bases, with 14 bases between them. CDR1 is SGHVS, CDR2 FQNEAQ, per germline. The CDR3 spells CASSPPAGPTDTQYF. CDR3 sequence (DNA): TGTGCCAGCAGCCCACCTGCGGGACCCACAGATACGCAGTATTTT.

This clonotype has just a few counts. The chain is built from TRBV12-3 or TRBV12-4 and TRBJ1-1; D is possibly TRBD1 (5 bases). The V end was cut by 6 bases, the J end by 6 bases, with 17 bases between. The CDR3 is made up of 14 amino acids. For the CDR3, the DNA is TGTGCCAGCAGCCCACGTACAGGCGTCGCTGAAGCTTTCTTT. Translation: CASSPRTGVAEAFF.

This rearrangement joins TRBV6-5 to TRBJ1-4; D may be TRBD1 (6 bases). Trimming stripped 5 bases from V and 0 bases from J, with 10 bases between. Germline V gene sequence: CDR1 MNHEY, CDR2 SVGAGI. The CDR3 is made up of 15 amino acids. The CDR3 region is CASSPRQATNEKLFF. CDR3 in DNA: TGTGCCAGCAGTCCTCGACAGGCAACTAATGAAAAACTGTTTTTT.